This TCR beta chain is drawn from a study of T-cell reconstitution after alpha-beta-depleted transplantation in children. General study results and limits: TCRbeta diversity was high at day 60 in some patients (a result of surviving recipient T cells and thymic progenitors). At the one-year point after transplant, T-cell counts and TCRbeta diversity were found to come mostly from T cells that had been newly produced. Two months or so post-transplant, alpha-beta T cells reportedly derived from several hundred expanded graft clones.

At least ten counts were recorded for this clonotype. No antigen is known for it. Germline CDR1 is SGHAT and CDR2 is FQNNGV. Deletions cut 3 bases from V and 0 bases from J, with 6 bases between. CDR3 size: 13 residues. It was with unique molecular identifiers that the TCRbeta library was prepared. TCRdb processed the PCR reads anew with MiXCR; each CDR3 protein has one entry. The sample yields more than 120,000 distinct CDR3 sequences, more than 8% seen once. The rearrangement links TRBV11-2 to TRBJ2-7; D is unresolved. The TCR sequence derives from a female patient aged 2 to 10 who had a stem cell transplant for congenital amegakaryocytic thrombocytopenia, so the T cells may come from the graft donor. Specimen: PBMCs, mostly from graft donor cells, collected 180 days after TCRalphabeta/CD19-depleted stem cell transplant. The CDR3 bases are TGTGCCAGCAGCTTTTACGGCTCCTACGAGCAGTACTTC. Its translation is CASSFYGSYEQYF. The full variable domain, with the rest looked up from reference TRBV11-2 and TRBJ2-7, is EAGVAQSPRYKIIEKRQSVAFWCNPISGHATLYWYQQILGQGPKLLIQFQNNGVVDDSQLPKDRFSAERLKGVDSTLKIQPAKLEDSAVYLCASSFYGSYEQYFGPGTRLTVT.